This T cell receptor (beta chain) was sequenced during a study of cytomegalovirus exposure and HLA in healthy donors. Study background: An earlier analysis found 110 million or so unique TCR beta sequences from approximately 190 million T cells. Whole-study results and caveats: As a later analysis showed, a missense DCLRE1C variant was linked to trimming of TCR beta V- and J-genes. Investigators reported approximately 170 TCR beta chains as tied to cytomegalovirus. Using the classifier, cytomegalovirus status was reportedly diagnosed with high specificity and sensitivity.

This CDR3 has 16 residues. Germline lookup yields CDR1 KGHSH and CDR2 LQKENI. With V trimmed by 4 bases and J by 0 bases, 7 bases remained unmatched. Notes on this clone: Its antigen is unidentified.

A multiplex PCR was run with 60 Vbeta primers and 13 Jbeta primers. Only in-frame clones appear in the TCRdb table, and some are missing; sequencing was by immunoSEQ multiplex PCR. The sample includes around 120,000 clones, around four fifths of them seen just once. Sample: PBMCs. This rearrangement joins TRBV18 to TRBJ2-3, with 7 positions matching TRBD1. This receptor was obtained from a male donor in good health and CMV-seropositive. The CDR3 spells CASSHPGTVSTDTQYF. The CDR3 DNA is TGTGCCAGCTCACACCCGGGGACAGTAAGCACAGATACGCAGTATTTT.